Presented here are 7 T cell receptor beta chains from one specimen sequenced in a study of T cells in Graves' hyperthyroidism and ophthalmopathy. Amplification targeted TCR beta CDR3 regions from RNA transcripts. Primed by the HTBI set, a first-round RT-PCR was run on the TCR CDR3. TCRdb re-called the multiplex PCR reads with MiXCR, one entry per CDR3 protein. The repertoire holds over 650,000 distinct CDR3 sequences, with less than 20% as singletons. The sample comprised blood. The source of these receptors is a young man with Graves' hyperthyroidism.

At least ten counts were recorded for this clonotype. CDR3 sequence (DNA): TGTGCCATCAGCGTAAGGGATTCCTACAATGAGCAGTTCTTC. This sequence encodes CAISVRDSYNEQFF. The chain recombines TRBV10-3 with TRBJ2-1; unclear D gene. Germline values: CDR1 ENHRY, CDR2 SYGVKD. V shed 6 bases and J shed 1 base, with 10 bases lying between them. CDR3 length equals 14 residues.

This clonotype was counted ten times or more. V gene TRBV28 combines with J gene TRBJ2-1, with D possibly matching TRBD1 (6 bases). V lost 5 bases, J lost 3 bases, and 8 bases lay in between. CDR1 and CDR2 from the germline V gene are MDHEN and SYDVKM. The CDR3 spans 13 residues. The CDR3 DNA reads TGTGCCAGCAGTCTGGGACACTACAATGAGCAGTTCTTC. Its protein product is CASSLGHYNEQFF. Filled out from reference TRBV28 and TRBJ2-1, the complete variable domain reads DVKVTQSSRYLVKRTGEKVFLECVQDMDHENMFWYRQDPGLGLRLIYFSYDVKMKEKGDIPEGYSVSREKKERFSLILESASTNQTSMYLCASSLGHYNEQFFGPGTRLTVL.

The chain links TRBV5-5 to TRBJ2-3, with a possible D match to TRBD2 (6 bases). The V end lost 2 bases, the J end lost 3 bases, and 10 bases lay between the germline ends. The V gene's germline CDR1 is SGHKS and CDR2 YYEKEE (reference sequence). The CDR3 covers 14 residues. The CDR3 DNA sequence: TGTGCCAGCAGCTTAGCGGGCCAGACAGATACGCAGTATTTT. Translated, it gives CASSLAGQTDTQYF.

The V call is TRBV7-3, the J call TRBJ2-2, with 8 positions matching TRBD1. This CDR3 contains 16 residues. After removal of 2 bases from V and 0 bases from J, the junction contained 2 bases not matched to a gene. The germline gives CDR1 SGHTA, CDR2 FQGTGA. The CDR3 nucleotides are TGTGCCAGCAGCTTACCGACAGGGGCGAACACCGGGGAGCTGTTTTTT. As protein: CASSLPTGANTGELFF. The variable domain in full, with the rest retrieved from reference TRBV7-3 and TRBJ2-2, is GAGVSQTPSNKVTEKGKYVELRCDPISGHTALYWYRQSLGQGPEFLIYFQGTGAADDSGLPNDRFFAVRPEGSVSTLKIQRTERGDSAVYLCASSLPTGANTGELFFGEGSRLTVL.

This clonotype has a count of ten or more. The chain carries TRBV2 and TRBJ2-5, with 10 bases matching TRBD1. The CDR3 spans 14 residues. The germline V gene encodes CDR1 SNHLY and CDR2 FYNNEI. V trimming: 6 bases; J trimming: 5 bases; junction bases outside the gene matches: 6. The CDR3 coding sequence is TGTGCCAGCAGGGTTGACAGGGGGCCGGAGACCCAGTACTTC. Its protein is CASRVDRGPETQYF.

The chain has TRBV28 and TRBJ2-2; D is unresolved. Germline lookup yields CDR1 MDHEN and CDR2 SYDVKM. The CDR3 length is 12 residues. Trimming removed 8 bases from V and 9 bases from J, with 13 bases in between. CDR3 bases: TGTGCCAGCGGTCTTGGTAGCCGGGAGCTGTTTTTT. It yields the protein CASGLGSRELFF. Variable domain in full (rest from reference TRBV28 and TRBJ2-2): DVKVTQSSRYLVKRTGEKVFLECVQDMDHENMFWYRQDPGLGLRLIYFSYDVKMKEKGDIPEGYSVSREKKERFSLILESASTNQTSMYLCASGLGSRELFFGEGSRLTVL.

This clonotype turned up a few times. J is TRBJ2-1 and V is TRBV7-8, with 7 bases identical to TRBD2. The trim removed 5 bases at V and 0 bases at J, leaving 10 bases unmatched. The CDR3 runs to 17 residues. Germline CDR1 SGHVS, CDR2 FQNEAQ. The CDR3 here is CASSKYSGSSSYNEQFF. The CDR3 DNA follows: TGTGCCAGCAGCAAGTATAGCGGGTCAAGCTCCTACAATGAGCAGTTCTTC.